This T cell receptor (beta chain) was recovered during a study of blood T cell repertoires in COVID-19. Study context: Researchers got acute and convalescent COVID-19 samples from the United States, Italy and Spain. From T cells, B-cell-depleted T cells, or PBMCs came the material, which was cDNA or gDNA.

The CDR3 is 15 residues long. V lost 7 bases, J lost 2 bases, and 15 bases lay in between. Germline V gene data show CDR1 as LNHDA and CDR2 as SQIVND (reference sequence). Authors' analysis steps: Amplification of reference gene primers was used by the study to estimate nucleated cell counts. Clones were sequenced by immunoSEQ multiplex PCR, and TCRdb holds only the in-frame ones, with some missing. V and J calls and clone size are given by that table; D and trimming were obtained from the DNA. The sample contains 240,000 or so clones, about 82% of which appear only once. The rearrangement links TRBV19 to TRBJ1-5, with D maybe TRBD1 (6 bases). Sequencing used peripheral blood. The sequence was obtained from a man older than 75 with acute or convalescent COVID-19. The CDR3 here is CASNRGGVGNQPQHF. The CDR3 nucleotides are TGTGCCAGTAACCGAGGGGGAGTGGGCAATCAGCCCCAGCATTTT.